These 4 T cell receptor beta chains came from one sample sequenced in a study of tumor and adjacent non-tumor tissue in lung cancer. The library came from three nested PCR rounds adapted from ARM-PCR protocols. TCRdb reprocessed the multiplex PCR reads with MiXCR, giving one entry per CDR3 protein. The sample carries under 95,000 distinct CDR3 sequences, roughly 62% recorded once. This sample's RNA came from whole unsorted tissue. The sequenced sample was lung tumor tissue. Receptors were obtained from a man between 65 and 85 years old with non-small cell lung cancer.

This clonotype appeared once. The J gene is TRBJ2-3, the V gene TRBV6-1, with 7 bases lining up with TRBD2. Trimming cost V 0 bases and J 2 bases; bases outside gene matches: 11. The CDR3 is made up of 18 amino acids. Germline assignment: CDR1 MNHNS and CDR2 SASEGT. The CDR3 reads CASSEAGGRGCDTDTQYF. CDR3 nucleotide sequence: TGTGCCAGCAGTGAAGCGGGAGGGAGAGGATGTGACACAGATACGCAGTATTTT.

As concerns this clonotype: A much bigger clone sits one base away, suggesting this may be a read error. The V gene is TRBV27, the J gene TRBJ2-2, with 8 bases lining up with TRBD2. Per the germline V gene, CDR1 is MNHEY and CDR2 is SMNVEV (reference sequence). The CDR3 totals 15 residues. CDR3 residues: CANSWVGRDTGELFF. In DNA, the CDR3 is TGTGCCAACAGTTGGGTCGGGAGGGACACCGGGGAGCTGTTTTTT.

Comments on this clonotype: Its ends do not fully match the called genes, so a read error is possible. The J gene is TRBJ2-5, the V gene TRBV5-1, with TRBD2 as a possible D gene (6 bases). The CDR3 has 13 residues. Germline V gene sequence: CDR1 SGHRS, CDR2 YFSETQ. Here the CDR3 reads CASSRGLEEAQYF. The CDR3 DNA sequence: TGCGCCAGTAGCCGGGGACTTGAAGAGGCCCAGTACTTC.

Only one count was recorded for this clonotype. The junction departs from the called germline gene at one end, perhaps through a read error. The CDR3 sequence: CASSKLGRAGELFF. For the CDR3, the DNA is TGCGCCAGCAGTAAGCTCGGCAGGGCCGGGGAGTTGTTTTTT. The chain uses TRBV10-1 and TRBJ2-2; D might be TRBD1 or TRBD2, each matching 5 bases. Germline V gene lookup returns CDR1 WNHNN and CDR2 SYGVQD (reference sequence). The CDR3 contains 14 residues.